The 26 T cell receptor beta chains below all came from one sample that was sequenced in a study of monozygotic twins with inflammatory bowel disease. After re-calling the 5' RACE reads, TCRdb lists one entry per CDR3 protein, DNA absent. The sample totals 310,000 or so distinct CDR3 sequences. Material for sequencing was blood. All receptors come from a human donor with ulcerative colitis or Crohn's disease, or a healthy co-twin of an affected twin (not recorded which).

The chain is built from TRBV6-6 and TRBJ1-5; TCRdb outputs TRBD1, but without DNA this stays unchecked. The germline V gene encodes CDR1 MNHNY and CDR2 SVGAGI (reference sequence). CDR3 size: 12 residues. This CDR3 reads CATGQGRQPQHF.

CDR3 in amino acids: CAWSWDSRSGELFF. V usage is TRBV30 and J usage is TRBJ2-2; TCRdb reports TRBD2, a call that lacks DNA to check it against. The germline V gene encodes CDR1 GTSNPN and CDR2 SVGIG (reference sequence). This CDR3 spans 14 amino acids.

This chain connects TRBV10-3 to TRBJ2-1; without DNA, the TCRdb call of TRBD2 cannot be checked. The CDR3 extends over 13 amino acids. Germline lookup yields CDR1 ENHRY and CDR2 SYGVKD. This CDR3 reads CATMGSGGNEQFF.

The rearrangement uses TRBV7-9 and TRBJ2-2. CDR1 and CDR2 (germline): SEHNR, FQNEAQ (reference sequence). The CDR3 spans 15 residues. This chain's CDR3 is CASSLYPDFTGELFF.

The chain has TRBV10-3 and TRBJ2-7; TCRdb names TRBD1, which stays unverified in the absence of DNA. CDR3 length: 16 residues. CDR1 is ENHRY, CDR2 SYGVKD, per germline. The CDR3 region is CAISESGWQGDYEQYF.

The CDR3 region is CASSFSGQTNEQFF. The chain combines TRBV7-2 with TRBJ2-1; TCRdb selects TRBD1, and the lack of DNA leaves this call unchecked. This CDR3 comprises 14 residues. CDR1 and CDR2 from the germline V gene are SGHTA and FQGNSA.

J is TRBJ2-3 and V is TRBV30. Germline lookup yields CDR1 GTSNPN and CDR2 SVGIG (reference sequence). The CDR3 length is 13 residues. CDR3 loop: CAWSLLAADTQYF. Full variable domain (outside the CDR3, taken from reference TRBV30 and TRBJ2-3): SQTIHQWPATLVQPVGSPLSLECTVEGTSNPNLYWYRQAAGRGLQLLFYSVGIGQISSEVPQNLSASRPQDRQFILSSKKLLLSDSGFYLCAWSLLAADTQYFGPGTRLTVL.

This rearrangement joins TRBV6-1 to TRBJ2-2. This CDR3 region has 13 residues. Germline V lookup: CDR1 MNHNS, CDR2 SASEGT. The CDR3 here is CASTRSGTGELFF.

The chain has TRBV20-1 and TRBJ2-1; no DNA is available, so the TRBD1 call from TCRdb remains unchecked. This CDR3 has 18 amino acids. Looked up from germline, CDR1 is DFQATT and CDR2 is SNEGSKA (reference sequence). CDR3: CSARRRDRGTVSYNEQFF.

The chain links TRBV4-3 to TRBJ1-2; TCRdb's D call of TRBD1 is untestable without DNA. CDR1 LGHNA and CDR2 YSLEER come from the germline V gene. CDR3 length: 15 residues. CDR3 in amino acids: CASSQSTGGNYGYTF.

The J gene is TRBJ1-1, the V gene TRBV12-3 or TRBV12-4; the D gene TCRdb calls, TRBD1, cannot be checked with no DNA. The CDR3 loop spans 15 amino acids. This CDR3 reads CASSLYEPMARGAFF.

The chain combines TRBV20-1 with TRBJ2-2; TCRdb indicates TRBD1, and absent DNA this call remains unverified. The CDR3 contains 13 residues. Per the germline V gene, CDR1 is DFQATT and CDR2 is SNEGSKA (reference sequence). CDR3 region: CSARFRDNGELFF.

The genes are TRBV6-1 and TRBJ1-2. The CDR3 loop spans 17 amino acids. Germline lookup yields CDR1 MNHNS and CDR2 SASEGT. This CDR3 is CASSDGLRTTTRYGYTF.

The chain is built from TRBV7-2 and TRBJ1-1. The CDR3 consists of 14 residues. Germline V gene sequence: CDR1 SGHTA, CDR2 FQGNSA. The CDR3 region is CASSLNRRGTEAFF.

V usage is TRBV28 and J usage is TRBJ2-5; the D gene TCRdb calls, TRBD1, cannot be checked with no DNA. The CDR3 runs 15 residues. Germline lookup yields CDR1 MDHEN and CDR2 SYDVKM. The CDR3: CASSSTPKGTETQYF. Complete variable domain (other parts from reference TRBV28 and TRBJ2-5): DVKVTQSSRYLVKRTGEKVFLECVQDMDHENMFWYRQDPGLGLRLIYFSYDVKMKEKGDIPEGYSVSREKKERFSLILESASTNQTSMYLCASSSTPKGTETQYFGPGTRLLVL.

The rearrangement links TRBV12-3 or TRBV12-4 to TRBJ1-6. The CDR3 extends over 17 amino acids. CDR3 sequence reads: CASSRNYRNSYNSPLHF.

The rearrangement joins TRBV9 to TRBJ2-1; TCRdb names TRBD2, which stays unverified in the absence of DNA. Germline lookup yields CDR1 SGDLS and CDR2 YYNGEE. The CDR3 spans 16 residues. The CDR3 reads CASSVFGTSAYNEQFF.

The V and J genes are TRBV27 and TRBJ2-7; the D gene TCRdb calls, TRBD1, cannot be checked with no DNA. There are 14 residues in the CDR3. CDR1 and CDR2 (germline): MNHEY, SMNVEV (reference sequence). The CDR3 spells CASSPRTDPYEQYF.

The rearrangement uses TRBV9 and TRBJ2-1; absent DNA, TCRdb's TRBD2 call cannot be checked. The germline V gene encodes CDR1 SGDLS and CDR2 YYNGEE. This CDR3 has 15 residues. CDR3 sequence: CASSVASGLVTEQFF.

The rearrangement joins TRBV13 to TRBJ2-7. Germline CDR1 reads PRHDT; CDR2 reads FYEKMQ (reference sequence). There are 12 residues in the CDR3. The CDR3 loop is CASSSRRDEQYF.

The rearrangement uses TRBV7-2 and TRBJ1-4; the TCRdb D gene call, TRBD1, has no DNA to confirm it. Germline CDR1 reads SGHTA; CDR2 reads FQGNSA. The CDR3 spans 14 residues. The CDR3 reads CASSLPSTGAKLFF.

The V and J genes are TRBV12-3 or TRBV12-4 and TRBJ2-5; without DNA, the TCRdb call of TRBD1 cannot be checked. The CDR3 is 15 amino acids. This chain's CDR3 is CASSARQEYQETQYF.

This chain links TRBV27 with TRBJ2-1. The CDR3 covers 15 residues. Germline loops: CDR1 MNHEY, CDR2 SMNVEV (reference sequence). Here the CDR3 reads CASSLSGTLYNEQFF.

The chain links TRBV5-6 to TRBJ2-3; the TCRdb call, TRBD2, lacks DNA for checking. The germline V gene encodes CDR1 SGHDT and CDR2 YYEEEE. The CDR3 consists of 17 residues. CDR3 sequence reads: CASSLVGGGPGTDTQYF. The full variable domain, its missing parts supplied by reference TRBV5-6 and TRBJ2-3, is DAGVTQSPTHLIKTRGQQVTLRCSPKSGHDTVSWYQQALGQGPQFIFQYYEEEERQRGNFPDRFSGHQFPNYSSELNVNALLLGDSALYLCASSLVGGGPGTDTQYFGPGTRLTVL.

CDR3 amino acids: CASREGGHEAFF. The chain employs TRBV7-9 and TRBJ1-1; there is no DNA to check the TCRdb D call of TRBD1. Germline CDR1 is SEHNR and CDR2 is FQNEAQ (reference sequence). The CDR3 length is 12 residues.

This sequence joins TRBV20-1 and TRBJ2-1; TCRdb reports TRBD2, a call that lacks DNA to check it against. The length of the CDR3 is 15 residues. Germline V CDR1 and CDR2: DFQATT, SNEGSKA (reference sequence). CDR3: CSARDPGGRPNEQFF.